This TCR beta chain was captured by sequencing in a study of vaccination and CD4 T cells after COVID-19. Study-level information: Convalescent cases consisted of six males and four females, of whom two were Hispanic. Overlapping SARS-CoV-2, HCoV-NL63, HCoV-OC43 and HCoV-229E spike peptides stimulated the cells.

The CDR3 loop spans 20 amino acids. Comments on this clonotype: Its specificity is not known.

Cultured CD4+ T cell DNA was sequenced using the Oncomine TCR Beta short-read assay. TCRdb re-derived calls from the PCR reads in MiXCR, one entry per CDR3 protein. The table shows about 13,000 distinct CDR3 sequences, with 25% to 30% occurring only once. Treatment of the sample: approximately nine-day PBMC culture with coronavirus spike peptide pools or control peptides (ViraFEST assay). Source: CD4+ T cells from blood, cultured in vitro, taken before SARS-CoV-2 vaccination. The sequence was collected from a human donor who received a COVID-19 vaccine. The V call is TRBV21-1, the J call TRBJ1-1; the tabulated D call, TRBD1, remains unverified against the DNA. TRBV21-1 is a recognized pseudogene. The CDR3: CASSKNPMSSGGKRNTEAFF. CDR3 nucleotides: TGTGCCAGCAGCAAGAACCCCATGAGCTCTGGGGGCAAGAGGAACACTGAAGCTTTCTTT.